Shown below are 23 T cell receptor beta chains from a single sample sequenced in a study of glioma-infiltrating T cells after dendritic cell vaccination. Assay: immunoSEQ multiplex PCR; the TCRdb copy retains only in-frame clones and omits some. Of roughly 96,000 clones listed, roughly 83% are singletons. The input for sequencing was blood, taken before dendritic cell vaccination. Receptors were obtained from a human donor with glioblastoma.

The chain joins TRBV5-6 to TRBJ1-2; 7 bases are shared with TRBD1. Unmatched junction bases numbered 6, after V lost 5 bases and J lost 2 bases. This CDR3 comprises 14 residues. The germline V gene encodes CDR1 SGHDT and CDR2 YYEEEE. The DNA of the CDR3 is TGTGCCAGCAGGTTGACAGGGCAAAACTATGGCTACACCTTC. Residues: CASRLTGQNYGYTF.

J is TRBJ1-5 and V is TRBV30, with 11 bases that match TRBD1. The CDR3 loop spans 14 amino acids. Germline V gene data show CDR1 as GTSNPN and CDR2 as SVGIG (reference sequence). The V and J ends lost 2 bases and 6 bases, in that order; junction bases with no gene match: 3. CDR3 bases: TGTGCCTGGAGTAGGGGGACAGGGGGTCAGCCCCAGCATTTT. This translates into CAWSRGTGGQPQHF. Supplemented by reference TRBV30 and TRBJ1-5, the full variable domain reads SQTIHQWPATLVQPVGSPLSLECTVEGTSNPNLYWYRQAAGRGLQLLFYSVGIGQISSEVPQNLSASRPQDRQFILSSKKLLLSDSGFYLCAWSRGTGGQPQHFGDGTRLSIL.

This sequence joins TRBV6-5 and TRBJ2-7; 7 nucleotides align to TRBD1. Looked up from germline, CDR1 is MNHEY and CDR2 is SVGAGI. Unmatched junction bases numbered 7, after V lost 7 bases and J lost 4 bases. The CDR3 extends over 13 amino acids. CDR3 in amino acids: CASTTGRGYEQYF. In nucleotides, the CDR3 is TGTGCCAGCACGACAGGGCGAGGGTACGAGCAGTACTTC.

The sample holds one count of this clone. Other DNA sequences in the sample encode the same CDR3. This chain joins TRBV6-1 and TRBJ2-7; tentative D call: TRBD1 (5 bases). V shed 6 bases and J shed 4 bases, with 13 bases lying between them. The germline V gene encodes CDR1 MNHNS and CDR2 SASEGT. This CDR3 is 13 amino acids long. CDR3 region: CASSALAGYEQYF. CDR3 coding DNA: TGTGCCAGCAGCGCCTTGGCAGGGTACGAGCAGTACTTC.

This clone has only one observation. V is TRBV5-6 and J is TRBJ2-7; D not certain. V shed 0 bases and J shed 6 bases, with 16 bases lying between them. The CDR3 is 15 amino acids. Germline lookup yields CDR1 SGHDT and CDR2 YYEEEE. The CDR3 bases are TGTGCCAGCAGCTTGGTTCCTGGGTTCGAGGCCGAGCAGTACTTC. Its protein product is CASSLVPGFEAEQYF.

V usage is TRBV18 and J usage is TRBJ2-1, with 12 bases aligning to TRBD2. With 2 bases clipped from V and 10 bases from J, the junction kept 9 bases outside the gene matches. The CDR3 spans 16 residues. Germline V gene data show CDR1 as KGHSH and CDR2 as LQKENI. This CDR3 reads CASSPASGRASREQFF. In DNA, the CDR3 is TGTGCCAGCTCACCAGCTAGCGGGAGGGCCTCCAGGGAGCAGTTCTTC.

This chain joins TRBV9 and TRBJ1-3; D is unresolved. There are 15 residues in the CDR3. V lost 0 bases and J 4 bases, leaving 11 bases between the germline ends. Germline loops: CDR1 SGDLS, CDR2 YYNGEE. DNA of the CDR3: TGTGCCAGCAGCGTAGCACCGCAAGCGGGAAACACCATATATTTT. It specifies CASSVAPQAGNTIYF.

Many counts were recorded for this clone. The rearrangement links TRBV29-1 to TRBJ1-1; 8 bases line up with TRBD1. Trimming took 6 bases from V and 10 from J; bases not matched to a gene: 13. The germline gives CDR1 SQVTM, CDR2 ANQGSEA. CDR3 size: 13 residues. CDR3 coding DNA: TGCAGCGTACTCGGGACAGGCCTACCAGGAGCTTTCTTT. It encodes CSVLGTGLPGAFF.

The rearrangement uses TRBV4-1 and TRBJ1-2, with unresolved D. CDR1 is MGHRA and CDR2 is YSYEKL in the germline V gene. Between the trimmed V and J ends, which lost 0 bases and 7 bases, there was a span of 12 bases. This CDR3 comprises 14 residues. CDR3 protein: CASSQETFPGGYTF. CDR3 DNA: TGCGCCAGCAGCCAAGAAACCTTCCCGGGTGGCTACACCTTC.

The sample holds a few counts of this clone. The rearrangement uses TRBV4-1 and TRBJ2-5; 7 bases fit TRBD2. The germline CDR1 and CDR2 sequences are MGHRA and YSYEKL. Unmatched junction bases numbered 9, after V lost 3 bases and J lost 2 bases. This CDR3 region has 16 residues. The CDR3 loop reads CASSQGPTAGQETQYF. CDR3 sequence (DNA): TGCGCCAGCAGCCAGGGACCCACAGCGGGACAAGAGACCCAGTACTTC.

The chain couples TRBV5-1 to TRBJ2-7; weak D call: TRBD1 (5 bases). CDR1 and CDR2 from the germline V gene are SGHRS and YFSETQ. V lost 4 bases and J lost 3, with 11 bases in between. The CDR3 extends over 13 amino acids. In DNA, the CDR3 is TGCGCCAGCAGCGGGGCAGGGTACTACGAGCAGTACTTC. The encoded protein is CASSGAGYYEQYF.

This chain joins TRBV7-6 and TRBJ2-5; 7 bases align to TRBD2. V trimming: 1 base; J trimming: 5 bases; junction bases outside the gene matches: 7. This CDR3 has 15 residues. Germline CDR1 is SGHVS and CDR2 is FNYEAQ. Here the CDR3 DNA reads TGTGCCAGCAGCTTAGGTCAGCGGGGAGGGGAGACCCAGTACTTC. Protein: CASSLGQRGGETQYF.

This clone was seen a few times. This chain uses TRBV10-3 with TRBJ2-5; TRBD2 is a possible D gene (6 bases). V was trimmed by 3 bases and J by 2 bases, leaving 16 bases between them. CDR3 length: 16 amino acids. Germline V CDR1 and CDR2: ENHRY, SYGVKD. DNA for the CDR3: TGTGCCATCAGTGAATCCGGGATAGCGGCACAAGAGACCCAGTACTTC. It codes for CAISESGIAAQETQYF.

This chain links TRBV21-1 with TRBJ2-1; TRBD1, as called in the table, went unchecked against the DNA. TRBV21-1 is reported as a pseudogene. This CDR3 contains 15 residues. CDR3 nucleotides: TGTGCCAGCAGCAAGATCGGGACAGTCTACAATGAGCAGTTCTTC. Translation gives CASSKIGTVYNEQFF.

The chain joins TRBV27 to TRBJ1-2; tentative D call: TRBD1 (5 bases). V was cut by 6 bases and J by 6 bases, with 11 bases left in between. This CDR3 contains 12 residues. The germline V gene encodes CDR1 MNHEY and CDR2 SMNVEV (reference sequence). As DNA, the CDR3 is TGTGCCAGCAGGACAGTTACGCATGGCTACACCTTC. As protein: CASRTVTHGYTF.

In the case of this clone: The germline gene is not matched at one end of the junction; a read error may be the cause. The sample has other DNA sequences that encode this CDR3 too. The V call is TRBV5-1, the J call TRBJ2-7, with TRBD1 identical over 12 bases. CDR1 SGHRS and CDR2 YFSETQ come from the germline V gene. The length of the CDR3 is 17 residues. CDR3 bases: TGCGCCAGCAGCGAAGCTATTGGGACAGGGGGCGATTACGAGCAATACTTC. As protein: CASSEAIGTGGDYEQYF.

The V and J genes are TRBV18 and TRBJ2-2; D is ambiguous. Germline assignment: CDR1 KGHSH and CDR2 LQKENI. This CDR3 has 13 residues. V was pared by 6 bases and J by 3 bases, with 8 bases between. In nucleotides, the CDR3 is TGTGCCAGCTCGGTAGATCACACCGGGGAGCTGTTTTTT. Its translation: CASSVDHTGELFF.

The gene calls are TRBV27 and TRBJ2-7; possibly TRBD2 for D (7 bases). Germline CDR1 MNHEY, CDR2 SMNVEV (reference sequence). The CDR3 is 14 amino acids. V dropped 5 bases and J dropped 3 bases, with 14 bases sitting between them. The CDR3 protein is CASSPQGGGYEQYF. The DNA of the CDR3 is TGTGCCAGCAGTCCACAGGGAGGGGGCTACGAGCAGTACTTC.

The chain is built from TRBV4-1 and TRBJ2-3, with 9 bases aligning to TRBD2. The CDR3 consists of 14 residues. Germline V gives CDR1 MGHRA, CDR2 YSYEKL. V trimming: 3 bases; J trimming: 6 bases; junction bases outside the gene matches: 4. In DNA form, the CDR3 reads TGCGCCAGCAGCCACCTAGCGGGAAGTGATACGCAGTATTTT. Translation gives CASSHLAGSDTQYF.

This rearrangement joins TRBV15 to TRBJ1-5; tentatively, D is TRBD1 (6 bases). The CDR3 extends over 15 amino acids. The germline V and J ends were trimmed by 0 bases and 7 bases, with 13 bases remaining between them. Per the germline V gene, CDR1 is LNHNV and CDR2 is YYDKDF (reference sequence). This CDR3 is CATSRDRQGLQPQHF. CDR3 sequence (DNA): TGTGCCACCAGCAGAGATAGGCAGGGGCTGCAGCCCCAGCATTTT.

V gene TRBV7-8 combines with J gene TRBJ2-6, with 8 nucleotides matching TRBD1. From germline, CDR1 is SGHVS and CDR2 FQNEAQ. Trimming removed 4 bases from V and 2 bases from J; junction bases left unmatched: 7. The CDR3 is made up of 17 amino acids. The CDR3 DNA is TGTGCCAGCAGCTCATGGACAGGGTATGCTGGGGCCAACGTCCTGACTTTC. It encodes CASSSWTGYAGANVLTF.

This sequence joins TRBV20-1 and TRBJ2-5, with TRBD2 matching 7 bases. The CDR3 is made up of 11 amino acids. Germline CDR1 reads DFQATT; CDR2 reads SNEGSKA (reference sequence). V was clipped by 6 bases and J by 5 bases; unmatched bases: 3. The CDR3 is CSAQGGETQYF. The CDR3 nucleotides are TGCAGTGCCCAGGGAGGGGAGACCCAGTACTTC.

The chain is built from TRBV5-4 and TRBJ2-5; a possible D gene is TRBD1 (6 bases). CDR1 is SGHNT and CDR2 is YYREEE in the germline V gene (reference sequence). Trimming stripped 5 bases from V and 2 bases from J, with 16 bases between. The CDR3 sequence is 15 residues long. In DNA, the CDR3 is TGTGCCAGCAGTCCAGGACAGCGAATACAAGAGACCCAGTACTTC. Translation gives CASSPGQRIQETQYF. Full variable domain (rest looked up from reference TRBV5-4 and TRBJ2-5): ETGVTQSPTHLIKTRGQQVTLRCSSQSGHNTVSWYQQALGQGPQFIFQYYREEENGRGNFPPRFSGLQFPNYSSELNVNALELDDSALYLCASSPGQRIQETQYFGPGTRLLVL.